These 21 T cell receptor beta chains share one sample of origin, sequenced in a study of T-cell reconstitution after alpha-beta-depleted transplantation in children (TCRdb year 2016). The library was generated by PCR. The data were produced on an Illumina HiSeq 2500. TCR library preparation used molecular barcoding, with unique molecular identifiers applied to normalize quantification of the TCRbeta repertoire. Clones were called with MiXCR by TCRdb after fastp trimmed the public reads at Q25, and only in-frame beta chains were retained. A single entry per CDR3 protein holds the most common genes and DNA from its merged rows. This sample has hundreds of thousands of distinct CDR3 sequences in its table, and roughly 9.5% of those were observed once. The ten largest make up 10% of the sample. The sample consisted of PBMCs from the stem cell graft donor, taken from the stem cell graft. The source is a human donor who donated a stem cell graft to a child with SCID.

V and J are TRBV12-3 or TRBV12-4 and TRBJ2-3, with TRBD2 matching 8 bases. V lost 7 bases and J lost 3; bases outside the gene matches: 15. The CDR3 loop spans 17 amino acids. The CDR3 is CASTFLGGGVWTDTQYF. The CDR3 coding sequence is TGTGCCAGCACCTTTCTCGGGGGGGGCGTATGGACAGATACGCAGTATTTT.

This rearrangement joins TRBV14 to TRBJ1-1; no clear D gene. The V gene lost 0 bases and the J gene lost 1 base, with 12 bases spanning the gap. Germline V gene lookup returns CDR1 SGHDN and CDR2 FVKESK. The CDR3 is 16 residues long. The CDR3 is CASSQDNSFSNTEAFF. The CDR3 nucleotides are TGTGCCAGCAGCCAAGACAACAGTTTTTCGAACACTGAAGCTTTCTTT.

This clonotype was found many times. This chain uses TRBV6-5 with TRBJ2-7, with D possibly matching TRBD1 (5 bases). Trimming removed 4 bases from V and 0 bases from J, with 7 bases in between. Germline V gene lookup returns CDR1 MNHEY and CDR2 SVGAGI. The CDR3 contains 13 residues. CDR3 DNA: TGTGCCAGCAGTTGGCAGGGCTCCTACGAGCAGTACTTC. As protein: CASSWQGSYEQYF.

The chain links TRBV6-7 to TRBJ2-1, with a weak D call TRBD2 (6 bases). TRBV6-7 is noted as an ORF with a role that remains uncertain. There are 16 residues in the CDR3. Trimming took off 7 bases at V and 2 bases at J, with 18 bases between the two ends. CDR3: CASKKEGPETYNEQFF. The CDR3 nucleotides are TGTGCCAGCAAGAAGGAGGGTCCGGAGACCTACAATGAGCAGTTCTTC.

The table lists this clonotype with a few counts. This chain links TRBV11-2 with TRBJ2-1; 10 bases are shared with TRBD2. V shed 0 bases and J 10 bases; nucleotides not matched to a gene: 9. CDR3 size: 16 residues. Germline-derived CDR1 and CDR2 are SGHAT and FQNNGV. The CDR3, as DNA: TGTGCCAGCAGCTTAGATCCCGGGCTAGCGGGGGCCGAGCAGTTCTTC. Amino acids: CASSLDPGLAGAEQFF.

The rearrangement links TRBV18 to TRBJ2-7, with 9 bases identical to TRBD1. Germline V CDR1 and CDR2: KGHSH, LQKENI. The CDR3 spans 15 residues. The V segment lost 0 bases and the J segment 7 bases; nucleotides outside the gene matches: 7. The CDR3 DNA follows: TGTGCCAGCTCACCACCGGGACAGGGCGGTCGGGAGCAGTACTTC. As protein: CASSPPGQGGREQYF.

This clonotype was recorded a few times. The V gene is TRBV5-1, the J gene TRBJ2-1, with 10 bases fitting TRBD1. J lost 6 bases, V lost 4 bases, and 7 bases had no gene match. CDR3 size: 15 residues. Germline assignment: CDR1 SGHRS and CDR2 YFSETQ. The CDR3 sequence is CASSRGQGWANEQFF. The CDR3 bases are TGCGCCAGCAGCCGGGGACAGGGGTGGGCCAATGAGCAGTTCTTC.

The rearrangement links TRBV12-3 or TRBV12-4 to TRBJ2-3; 12 bases fit TRBD1. The J segment lost 5 bases and the V segment lost 5 bases, leaving 11 bases of the junction unmatched. The CDR3 is made up of 17 amino acids. The CDR3 DNA is TGTGCCAGCAGTCACCCGTGGGACAGGGGGCGTGGAGATACGCAGTATTTT. Translated: CASSHPWDRGRGDTQYF.

Here the CDR3 DNA reads TGCGCCAGCAGCAGTAGCGGGGGACCCCAAGAGACCCAGTACTTC. Its translation: CASSSSGGPQETQYF. This chain links TRBV5-1 with TRBJ2-5; 9 bases align to TRBD2. This CDR3 is 15 amino acids long. CDR1 is SGHRS and CDR2 is YFSETQ in the germline V gene. The V and J ends lost 4 bases and 1 base, in that order; junction bases with no gene match: 5. The full variable domain, completed using reference TRBV5-1 and TRBJ2-5, is KAGVTQTPRYLIKTRGQQVTLSCSPISGHRSVSWYQQTPGQGLQFLFEYFSETQRNKGNFPGRFSGRQFSNSRSEMNVSTLELGDSALYLCASSSSGGPQETQYFGPGTRLLVL.

The chain couples TRBV2 to TRBJ2-7, with 7 bases aligning to TRBD1. The CDR3 is made up of 17 amino acids. J gave up 9 bases and V 5 bases, and 22 bases lay outside the gene matches. Germline CDR1 and CDR2: SNHLY and FYNNEI. CDR3 in DNA: TGTGCCAGCAGTCCCGTAGGCGCATACAGGGGACGTCAGGGGCAGTACTTC. This encodes CASSPVGAYRGRQGQYF.

This chain connects TRBV7-3 to TRBJ2-5; TRBD1 matches at 8 bases. The CDR3 runs 17 residues. J gave up 2 bases and V 2 bases, and 10 bases lay outside the gene matches. Germline CDR1 reads SGHTA; CDR2 reads FQGTGA. CDR3 region: CASSLGSGQDPQETQYF. CDR3 bases: TGTGCCAGCAGCTTAGGGTCGGGACAGGACCCTCAAGAGACCCAGTACTTC.

V is TRBV3-1 and J is TRBJ2-2, with D possibly matching TRBD1 (6 bases). CDR1 and CDR2 (germline): LGHDT, YNNKEL (reference sequence). This CDR3 has 22 amino acids. Trimming shortened V by 3 bases and J by 4 bases, and 33 bases separated the two germline ends. The CDR3 sequence is CASSQDVTGEVEVQSSTGELFF. As DNA, the CDR3 is TGTGCCAGCAGCCAGGATGTGACAGGAGAAGTCGAGGTCCAATCGAGCACCGGGGAGCTGTTTTTT. The whole variable domain, filled in from reference TRBV3-1 and TRBJ2-2, reads DTAVSQTPKYLVTQMGNDKSIKCEQNLGHDTMYWYKQDSKKFLKIMFSYNNKELIINETVPNRFSPKSPDKAHLNLHINSLELGDSAVYFCASSQDVTGEVEVQSSTGELFFGEGSRLTVL.

The sample holds many counts of this clonotype. The junction departs from the called germline gene at one end, perhaps through a read error. The rearrangement joins TRBV29-1 to TRBJ2-1, with no clear D. From germline, CDR1 is SQVTM and CDR2 ANQGSEA. This CDR3 has 8 amino acids. The CDR3 coding sequence is TGCAGCGTTGACGCCACCTCTTTC. Translation: CSVDATSF.

The chain couples TRBV20-1 to TRBJ2-3, with a possible D match to TRBD2 (5 bases). Germline V CDR1 and CDR2: DFQATT, SNEGSKA (reference sequence). This CDR3 region has 17 residues. Deletions cut 3 bases from V and 2 bases from J, with 21 bases between. CDR3: CSASDFGIGLITDTQYF. In DNA form, the CDR3 reads TGCAGTGCTAGTGATTTTGGGATCGGACTGATCACAGATACGCAGTATTTT.

In this sample, this clonotype turned up a few times. The chain's CDR3 is CASSDFRSGGPGELFF. The CDR3 DNA reads as TGTGCCAGCAGCGACTTCAGGTCAGGTGGGCCCGGGGAGCTGTTTTTT. V gene TRBV7-9 combines with J gene TRBJ2-2, with unresolved D. Germline CDR1 is SEHNR and CDR2 is FQNEAQ (reference sequence). Trimming removed 5 bases from V and 6 bases from J, with 19 bases in between. The length of the CDR3 is 16 residues.

The genes are TRBV29-1 and TRBJ1-2; D may be TRBD1 (6 bases). The CDR3 has 12 amino acids. Deletions cut 7 bases from V and 5 bases from J, with 14 bases between. Germline lookup yields CDR1 SQVTM and CDR2 ANQGSEA. The CDR3 nucleotides are TGCAGCGCTACCGGGACACTTTATGGCTACACCTTC. Protein sequence: CSATGTLYGYTF.

This clonotype was counted only a few times. V is TRBV6-5 and J is TRBJ2-5; D is unclear. This CDR3 spans 14 amino acids. V was clipped by 4 bases and J by 1 base, with 10 bases between them. CDR1 is MNHEY and CDR2 is SVGAGI in the germline V gene. The CDR3 coding sequence is TGTGCCAGCAGTTTTTCGGCAACCCAAGAGACCCAGTACTTC. Translated: CASSFSATQETQYF.

This chain's CDR3 is CASAKFIEETFF. The CDR3 nucleotides read TGCGCCAGCGCCAAATTTATTGAAGAAACTTTCTTT. The chain is built from TRBV4-1 and TRBJ1-1; D call uncertain. The CDR3 has 12 amino acids. Trimming shortened V by 8 bases and J by 12 bases, and 19 bases separated the two germline ends. Per germline, CDR1 MGHRA and CDR2 YSYEKL.

There are many counts of this clonotype. The chain is built from TRBV4-1 and TRBJ2-3, with 12 bases lining up with TRBD2. The germline CDR1 and CDR2 sequences are MGHRA and YSYEKL. The CDR3 has 16 residues. With V trimmed by 5 bases and J by 2 bases, 5 bases remained unmatched. CDR3 in DNA: TGCGCCAGCAGCAAGACTAGCGGGGGACTCACAGATACGCAGTATTTT. Its translation is CASSKTSGGLTDTQYF.

This clonotype occurred a few times. The CDR3 sequence is CSARGTGLETQYF. Here the CDR3 DNA reads TGCAGTGCTAGAGGAACGGGTCTGGAGACCCAGTACTTC. The V call is TRBV20-1, the J call TRBJ2-5; D is unclear. From germline, CDR1 is DFQATT and CDR2 SNEGSKA (reference sequence). Trimming removed 1 base at V and 5 bases at J, with 11 bases between. The CDR3 runs to 13 residues.

Only a few counts were recorded for this clonotype. V usage is TRBV5-1 and J usage is TRBJ2-7; D not certain. Trimming cost V 0 bases and J 0 bases, with 10 bases left between them. The CDR3 contains 15 residues. Germline values: CDR1 SGHRS, CDR2 YFSETQ. The CDR3 loop is CASSLVYSSSYEQYF. Here the CDR3 DNA reads TGCGCCAGCAGCTTGGTATACAGCAGCTCCTACGAGCAGTACTTC.